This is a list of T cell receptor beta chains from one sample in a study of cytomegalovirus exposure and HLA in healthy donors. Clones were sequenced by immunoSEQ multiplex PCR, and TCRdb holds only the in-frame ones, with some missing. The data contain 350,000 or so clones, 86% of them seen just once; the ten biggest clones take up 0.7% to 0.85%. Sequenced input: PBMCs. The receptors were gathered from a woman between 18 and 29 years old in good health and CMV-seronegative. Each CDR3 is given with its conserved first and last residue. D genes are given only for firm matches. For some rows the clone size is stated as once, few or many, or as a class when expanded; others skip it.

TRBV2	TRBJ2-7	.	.	CASREWGDEQYF	TGTGCCAGCAGGGAGTGGGGGGACGAGCAGTACTTC
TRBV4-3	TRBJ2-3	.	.	CASSQMIAASTDTQYF	TGCGCCAGCAGCCAAATGATAGCGGCGAGCACAGATACGCAGTATTTT
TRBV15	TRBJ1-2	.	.	CATSRGWQNYGYTF	TGTGCCACCAGCAGAGGGTGGCAGAACTATGGCTACACCTTC
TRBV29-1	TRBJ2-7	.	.	CSVGGSYEQYF	TGCAGCGTTGGCGGCTCCTACGAGCAGTACTTC
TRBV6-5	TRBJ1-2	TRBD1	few	CASRPGQGIYGYTF	TGTGCCAGCAGACCGGGACAGGGCATCTATGGCTACACCTTC
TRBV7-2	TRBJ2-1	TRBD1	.	CASSSSPGTVYNEQFF	TGTGCCAGCAGCTCCTCACCCGGGACAGTCTACAATGAGCAGTTCTTC
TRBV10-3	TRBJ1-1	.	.	CAIRLLENTEAFF	TGTGCCATCAGACTCCTTGAGAACACTGAAGCTTTCTTT
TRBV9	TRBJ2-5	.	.	CASSPGKETQYF	TGTGCCAGCAGCCCAGGGAAGGAGACCCAGTACTTC
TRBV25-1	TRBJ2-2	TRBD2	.	CASSEYGGRAFDTGELFF	TGTGCCAGCAGTGAATATGGCGGGAGGGCCTTCGACACCGGGGAGCTGTTTTTT
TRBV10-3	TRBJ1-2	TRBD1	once	CAISEVGQGSGGYTF	TGTGCCATCAGTGAGGTGGGACAGGGGAGCGGTGGCTACACCTTC
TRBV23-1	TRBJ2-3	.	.	CASPQGGADPSSTDTQYF	TGCGCCAGTCCCCAAGGGGGGGCGGATCCCTCTAGCACAGATACGCAGTATTTT
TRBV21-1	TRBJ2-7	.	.	CASSKVYDRFYEQYF	TGTGCCAGCAGCAAAGTATACGACAGATTCTACGAGCAGTACTTC
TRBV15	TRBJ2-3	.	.	CATSRDSTRAADTQYF	TGTGCCACCAGCAGAGATTCGACTAGAGCTGCAGATACGCAGTATTTT
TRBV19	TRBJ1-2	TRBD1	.	CASSGDKQGRYGYTF	TGTGCCAGTAGCGGAGACAAACAGGGGAGGTATGGCTACACCTTC
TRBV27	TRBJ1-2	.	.	CASAPEPPRGAYGYTF	TGTGCCAGCGCACCGGAGCCCCCCAGGGGTGCCTATGGCTACACCTTC
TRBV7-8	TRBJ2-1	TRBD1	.	CASSPGQGATYNEQFF	TGTGCCAGCAGCCCCGGACAGGGGGCTACTTACAATGAGCAGTTCTTC
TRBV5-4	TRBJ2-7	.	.	CASSLRLGEDEQYF	TGTGCCAGCAGCCTGCGGCTAGGGGAGGACGAGCAGTACTTC
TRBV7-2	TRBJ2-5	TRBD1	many	CASSLVGQGSGETQYF	TGTGCCAGCAGCTTAGTGGGACAGGGTTCCGGGGAGACCCAGTACTTC
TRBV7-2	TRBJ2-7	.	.	CASSQDLQDFEQYF	TGTGCCAGCAGCCAAGATCTCCAGGACTTCGAGCAGTACTTC
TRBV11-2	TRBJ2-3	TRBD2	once	CASRLPGLHRTDTQYF	TGTGCCAGCAGACTTCCGGGACTACATCGCACAGATACGCAGTATTTT
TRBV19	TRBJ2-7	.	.	CASSGGQTYEQYF	TGTGCCAGTAGCGGGGGACAGACCTACGAGCAGTACTTC
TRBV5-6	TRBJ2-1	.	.	CASSTGRDFYNEQFF	TGTGCCAGCAGCACAGGGAGGGATTTTTACAATGAGCAGTTCTTC
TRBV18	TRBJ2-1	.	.	CASSPPEVLSYNEQFF	TGTGCCAGCTCACCTCCAGAGGTTCTCTCCTACAATGAGCAGTTCTTC
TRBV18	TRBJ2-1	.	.	CASSTVRGSYNEQFF	TGTGCCAGCTCAACCGTGAGGGGGAGCTACAATGAGCAGTTCTTC
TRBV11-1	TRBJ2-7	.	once	CASSHGQPYEQYF	TGTGCCAGCAGCCACGGACAGCCCTACGAGCAGTACTTC
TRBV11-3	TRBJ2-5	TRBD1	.	CASSLGGTGVLETQYF	TGTGCCAGCAGCTTAGGGGGGACAGGGGTCCTAGAGACCCAGTACTTC
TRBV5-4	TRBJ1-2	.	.	CASSPGGTGRIYGYTF	TGTGCCAGCAGCCCGGGGGGAACAGGTAGAATCTATGGCTACACCTTC
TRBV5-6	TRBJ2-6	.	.	CASSLGPDSSGANVLTF	TGTGCCAGCAGTCTTGGTCCGGACAGCTCTGGGGCCAACGTCCTGACTTTC
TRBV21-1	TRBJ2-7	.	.	CGQQRPSGKHEQYF	TGTGGCCAGCAGCGACCTAGCGGGAAACACGAGCAGTACTTC
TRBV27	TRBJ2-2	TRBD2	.	CATSTSTSGRFTGELFF	TGTGCCACATCAACGTCGACTAGCGGGAGGTTCACCGGGGAGCTGTTTTTT
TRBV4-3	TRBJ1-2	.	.	CASSQDPSYGYTF	TGCGCCAGCAGCCAAGATCCCAGTTACGGCTACACCTTC
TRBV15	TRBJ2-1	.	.	CATSRDQGWWEEQFF	TGTGCCACCAGCAGAGATCAGGGGTGGTGGGAAGAGCAGTTCTTC
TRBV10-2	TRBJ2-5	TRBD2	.	CASARGAGETQYF	TGCGCCAGCGCGCGGGGGGCAGGGGAGACCCAGTACTTC
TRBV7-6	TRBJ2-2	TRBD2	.	CASSLGTGTSGRNTGELFF	TGTGCCAGCAGCTTAGGAACCGGGACTAGCGGAAGGAACACCGGGGAGCTGTTTTTT
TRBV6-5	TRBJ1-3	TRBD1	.	CASRGDRSSGNTIYF	TGTGCCAGCAGAGGGGACAGAAGCTCTGGAAACACCATATATTTT
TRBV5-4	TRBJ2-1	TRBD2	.	CASSTSGYNEQFF	TGTGCCAGCAGTACTAGCGGGTACAATGAGCAGTTCTTC
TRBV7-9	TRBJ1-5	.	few	CASSSDSYSNQPQHF	TGTGCCAGCAGTTCGGACAGCTATAGCAATCAGCCCCAGCATTTT
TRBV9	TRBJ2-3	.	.	CASSVGESVNPQYF	TGTGCCAGCAGCGTAGGAGAGTCTGTGAATCCGCAGTATTTT
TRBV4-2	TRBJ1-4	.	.	CASSQDQGLANEKLFF	TGTGCCAGCAGCCAAGATCAGGGGCTCGCTAATGAAAAACTGTTTTTT
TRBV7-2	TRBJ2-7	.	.	CASSLVGAGVEEQYF	TGTGCCAGCAGCTTAGTGGGGGCAGGCGTGGAGGAGCAGTACTTC
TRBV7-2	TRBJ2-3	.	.	CASSPHPRTDTQYF	TGTGCCAGCAGCCCCCATCCCCGCACAGATACGCAGTATTTT
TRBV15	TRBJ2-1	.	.	CATRTLTSEQFF	TGTGCCACCAGGACTTTGACGAGTGAGCAGTTCTTC
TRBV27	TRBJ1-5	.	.	CASRSTGIQPQHF	TGTGCCAGCAGGTCCACAGGGATTCAGCCCCAGCATTTT
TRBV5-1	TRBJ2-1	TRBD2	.	CASSPGGLAGDNNEQFF	TGCGCCAGCAGCCCGGGCGGGCTAGCGGGGGATAACAATGAGCAGTTCTTC
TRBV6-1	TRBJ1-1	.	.	CASRLRGGTEAFF	TGTGCCAGCAGGTTGCGGGGTGGCACTGAAGCTTTCTTT
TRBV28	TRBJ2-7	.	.	CATLTPTERSYEQYF	TGTGCCACCCTCACCCCGACAGAACGTTCCTACGAGCAGTACTTC
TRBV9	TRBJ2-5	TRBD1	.	CASSPQGAKETQYF	TGTGCCAGCAGCCCACAGGGGGCGAAAGAGACCCAGTACTTC
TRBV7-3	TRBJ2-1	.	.	CASISRAQDSYNEQFF	TGTGCCAGCATCTCCCGTGCACAGGACTCCTACAATGAGCAGTTCTTC
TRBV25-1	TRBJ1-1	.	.	CASSEGLEAFF	TGTGCCAGCAGTGAAGGGCTTGAAGCTTTCTTT
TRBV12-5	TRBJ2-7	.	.	CASGLGEGEQYF	TGTGCTAGTGGTTTGGGTGAGGGCGAGCAGTACTTC
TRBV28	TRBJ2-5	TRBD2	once	CASSPLAGGVRETQYF	TGTGCCAGCAGTCCCCTAGCGGGAGGGGTCCGCGAGACCCAGTACTTC
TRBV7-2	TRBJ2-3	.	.	CASSITSPDTQYF	TGTGCCAGCAGCATTACTAGCCCAGATACGCAGTATTTT